This T cell receptor (beta chain) was identified during a study of identifying expanded T cells in peripheral blood (dated by TCRdb to 2018 to 2020). Broadly, across the study: Separate aliquots of the same genomic DNA pool were sequenced to produce technical replicates, and four replicates were compared in pairs.

Worth noting for this clone: Its antigen is still unknown. Within one base of it there is no much larger clone, and no base qualities were kept. The sample carries other DNA sequences with the same CDR3.

During the collection period, no infections or other immune events were recorded for the healthy donors. Healthy-donor blood repertoires served as a training cohort to calibrate time-dependent variance in a beta-binomial model of T-cell clone differential abundance. The training cohort included about ten healthy donors, of whom 3 were female and 7 were male. Donor ages ranged from about 25 to 64 years, with an average of around 45 years. Whole blood, obtained from a commercial supplier, was collected from each healthy donor at three time points spaced around 2 weeks apart. For immunosequencing, genomic DNA was extracted from unsorted whole blood. Taken from the germline V gene, the CDR1 and CDR2 loops are MNHNS and SASEGT. The V and J ends are trimmed by 4 bases and 5 bases, leaving 11 bases between them. Taken from cysteine to phenylalanine, the CDR3 has 13 residues. Of all the DNA, just the CDR3 is kept, 39 bases in frame from base 1.

Overall study outcomes, separate from this receptor: It was expected by the authors that biological variance in healthy repertoires might increase further over much longer intervals, such as months to years. The binomial model flagged about 1.2 differentially abundant clones between technical replicates, compared with roughly 15 over about 2 weeks and 19 over about four weeks. In all healthy donors, the variance in clone template counts between samples taken roughly 14 days apart rose significantly as total template count increased. The beta-binomial model significantly reduced the number of clones called differentially abundant and the false-positive rate across all healthy-donor time intervals.

The immunoSEQ Assay, which uses bias-controlled multiplex PCR amplification of genomic DNA, was used to profile TCRbeta CDR3 regions. The paper's processing steps were these. The absolute abundance of each unique TCRbeta CDR3 region was quantified after sequences were collapsed and filtered. Differential abundance was tested with two models: a binomial (Fisher-equivalent) model and a beta-binomial model that adds time-dependent variance fitted from healthy donors. Clones with fewer than 5 combined templates were removed, and differential abundance was called for clones with a Benjamini-Hochberg FDR below 0.01. Using the form v = (b*log(k)+a)^2, the beta-binomial variance was modeled as a function of the total template count across the two samples. The immuneACCESS repertoire file appears here via TCRdb, limited to in-frame rearrangements. These files lack a portion of the clones; in checked studies, under half of the deficit traces to unresolved V genes, and the cause of the others is not known. Clone size and V and J calls were adopted from that table, with D and trimming inferred from the DNA. Within this sample are about 130,000 clones, with 80% to 90% of them counted one time only. The biggest ten clones account for 8% to 9% of the sample.

The sequencing input was blood. This receptor was taken from a person between 18 and 75 years old in good health. The rearranged segments are TRBV6-1 and TRBJ1-2; TRBD1 is perhaps the D gene, given 5 matching bases. The nucleotide sequence reads as follows: TGTGCCAGCAGTGTCCAGGGTCTTTATGGCTACACCTTC. This codes for CASSVQGLYGYTF.